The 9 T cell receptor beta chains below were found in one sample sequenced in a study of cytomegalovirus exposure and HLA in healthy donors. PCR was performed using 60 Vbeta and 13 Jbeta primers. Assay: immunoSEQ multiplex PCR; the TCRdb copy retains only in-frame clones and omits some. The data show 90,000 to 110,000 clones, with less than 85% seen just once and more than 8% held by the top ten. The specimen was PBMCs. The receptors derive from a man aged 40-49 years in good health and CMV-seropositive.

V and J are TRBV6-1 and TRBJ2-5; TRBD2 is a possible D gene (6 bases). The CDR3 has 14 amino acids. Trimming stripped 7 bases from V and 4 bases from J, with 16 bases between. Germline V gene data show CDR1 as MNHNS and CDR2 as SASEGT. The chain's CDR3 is CASKTWGVVETQYF. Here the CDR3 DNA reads TGTGCCAGCAAGACCTGGGGGGTTGTAGAGACCCAGTACTTC.

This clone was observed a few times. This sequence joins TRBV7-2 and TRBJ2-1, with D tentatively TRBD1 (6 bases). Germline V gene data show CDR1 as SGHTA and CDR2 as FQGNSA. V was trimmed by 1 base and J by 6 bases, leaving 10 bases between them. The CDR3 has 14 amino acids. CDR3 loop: CASSLDRVGNEQFF. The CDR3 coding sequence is TGTGCCAGCAGCTTAGACAGGGTGGGCAATGAGCAGTTCTTC.

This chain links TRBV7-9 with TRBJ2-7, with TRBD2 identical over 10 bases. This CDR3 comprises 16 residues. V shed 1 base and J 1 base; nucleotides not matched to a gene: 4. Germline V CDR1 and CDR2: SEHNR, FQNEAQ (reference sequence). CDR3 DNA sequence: TGTGCCAGCAGCTTAGGTCGGACTAGCGGTTCCTACGAGCAGTACTTC. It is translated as CASSLGRTSGSYEQYF.

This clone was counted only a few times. The CDR3 here is CASSSEGTSSPNYEQYF. CDR3 sequence (DNA): TGTGCCAGCAGCTCCGAGGGAACTAGTAGCCCGAACTACGAGCAGTACTTC. V and J are TRBV11-2 and TRBJ2-7, with a possible D match to TRBD2 (5 bases). This CDR3 is 17 amino acids long. V dropped 4 bases and J dropped 3 bases, with 22 bases sitting between them. Germline lookup yields CDR1 SGHAT and CDR2 FQNNGV. The entire variable domain, with the rest obtained from reference TRBV11-2 and TRBJ2-7, is as follows: EAGVAQSPRYKIIEKRQSVAFWCNPISGHATLYWYQQILGQGPKLLIQFQNNGVVDDSQLPKDRFSAERLKGVDSTLKIQPAKLEDSAVYLCASSSEGTSSPNYEQYFGPGTRLTVT.

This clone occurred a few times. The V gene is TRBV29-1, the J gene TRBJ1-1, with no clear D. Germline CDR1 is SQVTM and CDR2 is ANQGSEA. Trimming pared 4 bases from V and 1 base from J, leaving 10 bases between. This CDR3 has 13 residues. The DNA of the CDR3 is TGCAGCGTTGCGGGGAAGAGGAACACTGAAGCTTTCTTT. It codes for CSVAGKRNTEAFF.

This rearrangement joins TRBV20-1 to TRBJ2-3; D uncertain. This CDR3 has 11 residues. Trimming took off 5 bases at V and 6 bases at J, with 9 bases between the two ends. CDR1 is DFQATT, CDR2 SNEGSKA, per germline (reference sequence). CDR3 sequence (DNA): TGCAGTGCTTCGATCCAGGATACGCAGTATTTT. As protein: CSASIQDTQYF.

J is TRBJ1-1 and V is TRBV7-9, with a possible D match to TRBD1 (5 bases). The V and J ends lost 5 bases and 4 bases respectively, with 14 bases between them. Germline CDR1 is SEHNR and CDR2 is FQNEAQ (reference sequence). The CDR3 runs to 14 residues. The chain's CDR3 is CASSPLGGFTEAFF. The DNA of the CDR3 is TGTGCCAGCAGCCCCCTCGGGGGGTTCACTGAAGCTTTCTTT.

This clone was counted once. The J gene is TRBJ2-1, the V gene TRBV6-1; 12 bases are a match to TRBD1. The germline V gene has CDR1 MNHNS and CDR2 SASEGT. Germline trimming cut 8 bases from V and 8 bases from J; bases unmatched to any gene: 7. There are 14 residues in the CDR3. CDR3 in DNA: TGTGCCAGCGACCGGGACAGGGGGCGACATGAGCAGTTCTTC. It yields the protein CASDRDRGRHEQFF.

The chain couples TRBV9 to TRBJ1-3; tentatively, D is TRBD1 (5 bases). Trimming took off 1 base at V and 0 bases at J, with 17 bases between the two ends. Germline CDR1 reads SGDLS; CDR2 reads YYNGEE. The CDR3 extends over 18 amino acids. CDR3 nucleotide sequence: TGTGCCAGCAGCGTAAACGACAGTCCGATTAGCTCTGGAAACACCATATATTTT. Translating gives CASSVNDSPISSGNTIYF.